A single sample gave rise to the 32 T cell receptor beta chains below, sequenced in a study of T cell responses to AZD1222 COVID-19 vaccine. Measured with immunoSEQ multiplex PCR; TCRdb has only the in-frame clones, and not every one. The sample yields about 120,000 clones, roughly 87% seen once. Material: peripheral blood, obtained on day 0 of AZD1222 vaccination. Receptors originate from an adult in good health.

The chain recombines TRBV5-6 with TRBJ2-7; weak D call: TRBD2 (5 bases). Germline values: CDR1 SGHDT, CDR2 YYEEEE. The V end was cut by 4 bases, the J end by 0 bases, with 5 bases between. There are 12 residues in the CDR3. The CDR3 here is CASSTSSYEQYF. As DNA, the CDR3 is TGTGCCAGCAGCACTAGCTCCTACGAGCAGTACTTC.

The CDR3 DNA reads TGTGCCAGCAGTGAAAGGGCAGGGGTTGAAGCTTTCTTT. Its protein is CASSERAGVEAFF. This chain links TRBV6-1 with TRBJ1-1, with a tentative D call TRBD1 (6 bases). The V gene lost 2 bases and the J gene lost 7 bases, with 11 bases spanning the gap. The CDR3 covers 13 residues. The germline CDR1 and CDR2 sequences are MNHNS and SASEGT.

The V and J genes are TRBV4-1 and TRBJ2-5, with 8 bases lining up with TRBD2. The V and J ends lost 8 bases and 4 bases, in that order; junction bases with no gene match: 12. CDR1 is MGHRA, CDR2 YSYEKL, per germline. This CDR3 comprises 15 residues. The CDR3 nucleotides read TGCGCCAGCTCTTATAGCGGGACGGTCGGAGAGACCCAGTACTTC. Encoded protein: CASSYSGTVGETQYF.

V is TRBV3-1 (or the pseudogene TRBV3-2) and J is TRBJ1-1; D not certain. The germline V gene encodes CDR1 LGHDT and CDR2 YNNKEL (reference sequence). Trimming took off 0 bases at V and 1 base at J, with 12 bases between the two ends. The length of the CDR3 is 16 residues. This chain's CDR3 is CASSQDHESANTEAFF. CDR3 bases: TGTGCCAGCAGCCAAGACCACGAGAGCGCGAACACTGAAGCTTTCTTT.

This clone was observed once. The chain uses TRBV3-1 (or the pseudogene TRBV3-2) and TRBJ1-2, with 10 nucleotides matching TRBD1. The germline gives CDR1 LGHDT, CDR2 YNNKEL (reference sequence). This CDR3 contains 15 residues. With 4 bases clipped from V and 2 bases from J, the junction kept 4 bases outside the gene matches. CDR3 nucleotide sequence: TGTGCCAGCAGCCGACCGGGACAGGGGAACTATGGCTACACCTTC. Translating gives CASSRPGQGNYGYTF.

This chain uses TRBV6-5 with TRBJ1-2; TRBD1 aligns across 11 bases. Germline CDR1 is MNHEY and CDR2 is SVGAGI. V lost 5 bases and J lost 8; bases outside the gene matches: 4. The CDR3 covers 13 residues. This CDR3 is CASSTGTGGGYTF. CDR3 DNA: TGTGCCAGCAGTACAGGGACAGGGGGAGGCTACACCTTC.

The V gene is TRBV5-6, the J gene TRBJ1-6; possibly TRBD1 for D (5 bases). The CDR3 length is 15 residues. Trimming removed 2 bases from V and 5 bases from J, with 11 bases in between. Germline assignment: CDR1 SGHDT and CDR2 YYEEEE. The CDR3: CASSFGTVDNSPLHF. CDR3 bases: TGTGCCAGCAGCTTTGGGACGGTCGATAATTCACCCCTCCACTTT.

The V gene is TRBV7-9, the J gene TRBJ2-5, with no clear D. CDR1 is SEHNR and CDR2 is FQNEAQ in the germline V gene (reference sequence). This CDR3 is 14 amino acids long. Trimming removed 3 bases from V and 1 base from J, with 9 bases in between. The CDR3 DNA sequence: TGTGCCAGCAGCTTCCCACACCTCCAAGAGACCCAGTACTTC. Translated, it gives CASSFPHLQETQYF. Variable domain in full (rest from reference TRBV7-9 and TRBJ2-5): DTGVSQNPRHKITKRGQNVTFRCDPISEHNRLYWYRQTLGQGPEFLTYFQNEAQLEKSRLLSDRFSAERPKGSFSTLEIQRTEQGDSAMYLCASSFPHLQETQYFGPGTRLLVL.

The count of this clone is one. V is TRBV30 and J is TRBJ1-2; TRBD1 might be the D (5 bases). CDR1 is GTSNPN, CDR2 SVGIG, per germline (reference sequence). The CDR3 spans 13 residues. V lost 4 bases to trimming and J lost 8 bases, with 17 bases between them. The CDR3 protein is CAWKKTLGGGYTF. The CDR3 DNA reads TGTGCCTGGAAGAAAACGCTCGGGGGAGGCTACACCTTC.

This clone was detected only a few times. The chain combines TRBV5-4 with TRBJ1-5; possibly TRBD1 for D (5 bases). Germline CDR1 SGHNT, CDR2 YYREEE (reference sequence). The CDR3 spans 14 residues. V was trimmed by 0 bases and J by 6 bases, leaving 10 bases between them. CDR3 sequence (DNA): TGTGCCAGCAGCTTGGCAGGTCAGGGTCAGCCCCAGCATTTT. This translates into CASSLAGQGQPQHF. The full variable domain, completed using reference TRBV5-4 and TRBJ1-5, is ETGVTQSPTHLIKTRGQQVTLRCSSQSGHNTVSWYQQALGQGPQFIFQYYREEENGRGNFPPRFSGLQFPNYSSELNVNALELDDSALYLCASSLAGQGQPQHFGDGTRLSIL.

The V call is TRBV7-9, the J call TRBJ1-4, with D maybe TRBD1 (5 bases). CDR3 length: 16 residues. V was shortened by 3 bases and J by 0 bases, with 11 bases between the two germline ends. Germline values: CDR1 SEHNR, CDR2 FQNEAQ (reference sequence). The CDR3 nucleotides are TGTGCCAGCAGCTTGGGGCAGGCTGCAACTAATGAAAAACTGTTTTTT. This encodes CASSLGQAATNEKLFF.

The chain links TRBV19 to TRBJ1-3; D not resolved. The CDR3 totals 15 residues. The V and J ends lost 5 bases and 1 base respectively, with 12 bases between them. Germline CDR1 and CDR2: LNHDA and SQIVND (reference sequence). The CDR3 bases are TGTGCCAGTAGTCAAGATCCGAAATCTGGAAACACCATATATTTT. It specifies CASSQDPKSGNTIYF.

V is TRBV19 and J is TRBJ2-5; D may correspond to TRBD1 or TRBD2 (6 bases each). Per germline, CDR1 LNHDA and CDR2 SQIVND (reference sequence). The CDR3 runs 14 residues. Trimming removed 2 bases from V and 10 bases from J, with 17 bases in between. CDR3: CASSILGGTGVQYF. The CDR3 DNA reads as TGTGCCAGTAGTATACTTGGGGGCACGGGGGTCCAGTACTTC.

The chain joins TRBV2 to TRBJ1-1; 7 bases are a match to TRBD1. The CDR3 is 14 amino acids. V lost 6 bases, J lost 5 bases, and 9 bases stayed unmatched. The V gene's germline CDR1 is SNHLY and CDR2 FYNNEI. Here the CDR3 reads CASRPRQGGTEAFF. The CDR3 DNA reads as TGTGCCAGCAGGCCACGACAGGGAGGTACTGAAGCTTTCTTT.

This chain connects TRBV7-9 to TRBJ2-7; no firm D call. Germline V gives CDR1 SEHNR, CDR2 FQNEAQ (reference sequence). The CDR3 is made up of 13 amino acids. V was cut by 5 bases and J by 5 bases, with 13 bases left in between. The CDR3 sequence is CASSQTGPNEQYF. In DNA, the CDR3 is TGTGCCAGCAGCCAAACCGGACCCAACGAGCAGTACTTC.

The chain is built from TRBV7-9 and TRBJ1-1; D gene ambiguous. Deletions cut 4 bases from V and 8 bases from J, with 11 bases between. The CDR3 covers 12 residues. Looked up from germline, CDR1 is SEHNR and CDR2 is FQNEAQ (reference sequence). Written as DNA, the CDR3 is TGTGCCAGCAGCTCTCACTTTGCAGAAGCTTTCTTT. Protein: CASSSHFAEAFF.

This clone was observed a handful of times. This chain uses TRBV6-5 with TRBJ1-4; no clear D gene. Germline lookup yields CDR1 MNHEY and CDR2 SVGAGI. The CDR3 extends over 14 amino acids. The V gene lost 3 bases and the J gene lost 1 base, with 6 bases spanning the gap. The CDR3 is CASSYIQTNEKLFF. CDR3 DNA: TGTGCCAGCAGTTATATCCAAACTAATGAAAAACTGTTTTTT.

V is TRBV15 and J is TRBJ1-1; possibly TRBD1 for D (5 bases). Germline-derived CDR1 and CDR2 are LNHNV and YYDKDF (reference sequence). V lost 1 base and J lost 4, with 10 bases in between. The CDR3 runs 14 residues. The CDR3: CATSRGGVSTEAFF. The CDR3 DNA reads TGTGCCACCAGCAGAGGAGGGGTGAGCACTGAAGCTTTCTTT.

The chain carries TRBV27 and TRBJ1-6; D not resolved. The CDR3 extends over 17 amino acids. Germline CDR1 and CDR2: MNHEY and SMNVEV (reference sequence). The germline V and J ends were trimmed by 5 bases and 6 bases, with 20 bases remaining between them. Written as DNA, the CDR3 is TGTGCCAGCAGTCTTCGGGCCTCGGTCGGTGGTAATTCACCCCTCCACTTT. Protein sequence: CASSLRASVGGNSPLHF.

J is TRBJ1-4 and V is TRBV7-2; a possible D gene is TRBD1 (5 bases). Deletions cut 1 base from V and 7 bases from J, with 13 bases between. This CDR3 region has 15 residues. Germline V CDR1 and CDR2: SGHTA, FQGNSA. CDR3: CASSLVPGDGEKLFF. The CDR3, as DNA: TGTGCCAGCAGCTTAGTTCCGGGGGACGGTGAAAAACTGTTTTTT.

The gene calls are TRBV18 and TRBJ2-6; D is perhaps TRBD1 (6 bases). The CDR3 contains 18 residues. The germline CDR1 and CDR2 sequences are KGHSH and LQKENI. Trimming took off 5 bases at V and 0 bases at J, with 17 bases between the two ends. CDR3 loop: CASSIVSGQISGANVLTF. The CDR3 bases are TGTGCCAGCTCAATCGTCTCAGGACAGATCTCTGGGGCCAACGTCCTGACTTTC.

The chain employs TRBV7-9 and TRBJ2-7; 12 bases align to TRBD2. The CDR3 is 15 amino acids. Germline V gene sequence: CDR1 SEHNR, CDR2 FQNEAQ (reference sequence). V shed 5 bases, J shed 1 base, and the junction held 3 bases outside the gene matches. CDR3 DNA: TGTGCCAGCAGCCACGGACTAGCGGGATCCTACGAGCAGTACTTC. This encodes CASSHGLAGSYEQYF.

This clone was counted once. At one end the junction does not follow the germline gene, possibly because of a read error. This sequence joins TRBV6-5 and TRBJ1-2; no clear D gene. The CDR3 loop spans 13 amino acids. CDR1 is MNHEY, CDR2 SVGAGI, per germline. CDR3 bases: TGTGTCAGCAGTAGCCGAACCCCCCCTGGCTACACCTTC. It codes for CVSSSRTPPGYTF.

The genes are TRBV4-2 and TRBJ2-2; 16 bases align to TRBD2. The ends lost 4 bases at V and 4 bases at J; junction bases unmatched: 18. The CDR3 runs to 22 residues. Germline assignment: CDR1 LGHNA and CDR2 YNFKEQ. The CDR3 sequence: CASSRNAPGLAGGLVGTGELFF. CDR3 sequence (DNA): TGTGCCAGCAGCCGTAATGCTCCGGGACTAGCGGGGGGGCTCGTCGGCACCGGGGAGCTGTTTTTT.

The chain carries TRBV11-2 and TRBJ1-2, with D possibly being TRBD1 (5 bases). Germline V gives CDR1 SGHAT, CDR2 FQNNGV. With 8 bases removed from V and 2 bases from J, the gap between germline ends came to 18 bases. CDR3 length: 15 residues. CDR3 sequence: CASSSFQGLNYGYTF. The CDR3 DNA is TGTGCCAGCTCCAGTTTTCAGGGCCTAAACTATGGCTACACCTTC.

The table lists this clone with a count of one. The CDR3 nucleotides read TGTGCCAGCAGCTTAGCAAGGCGAGGAACTGAAGCTTTCTTT. As protein: CASSLARRGTEAFF. The V call is TRBV7-9, the J call TRBJ1-1, with D unresolved. Germline V CDR1 and CDR2: SEHNR, FQNEAQ (reference sequence). Between the trimmed V and J ends, which lost 0 bases and 5 bases, there was a span of 10 bases. CDR3 length equals 14 residues.

This chain joins TRBV7-6 and TRBJ1-1; 12 bases are shared with TRBD1. The CDR3 spans 18 residues. V lost 4 bases and J lost 3; bases outside the gene matches: 12. Germline V CDR1 and CDR2: SGHVS, FNYEAQ. The CDR3 DNA reads as TGTGCCAGCAGCTCCTCGGGACAGGGGGCCACACTGGACACTGAAGCTTTCTTT. Its translation: CASSSSGQGATLDTEAFF.

The rearrangement links TRBV27 to TRBJ1-1; TRBD1 matches at 8 bases. In germline, CDR1 is MNHEY, CDR2 SMNVEV (reference sequence). J gave up 1 base and V 5 bases, and 15 bases lay outside the gene matches. The CDR3 has 18 amino acids. CDR3 sequence reads: CASSGLQGVGWRNTEAFF. DNA for the CDR3: TGTGCCAGCAGTGGCTTACAGGGGGTCGGTTGGAGGAACACTGAAGCTTTCTTT.

This clone occurred once. CDR3: CASTGISLTDTQYF. CDR3 nucleotide sequence: TGTGCCAGCACCGGGATAAGCCTAACAGATACGCAGTATTTT. V and J are TRBV7-2 and TRBJ2-3; TRBD2 might be the D (5 bases). The CDR3 is 14 residues long. Trimming removed 7 bases from V and 3 bases from J, with 14 bases in between. Germline V lookup: CDR1 SGHTA, CDR2 FQGNSA.

The V gene is TRBV7-3, the J gene TRBJ2-1; 7 nucleotides align to TRBD1. With V trimmed by 4 bases and J by 4 bases, 7 bases remained unmatched. The CDR3 has 15 amino acids. Germline V CDR1 and CDR2: SGHTA, FQGTGA. This CDR3 reads CASSSPGQKYNEQFF. In DNA, the CDR3 is TGTGCCAGCAGCTCACCGGGACAGAAATACAATGAGCAGTTCTTC.

The V and J genes are TRBV6-5 and TRBJ2-5; TRBD2 is a possible D gene (6 bases). Germline V CDR1 and CDR2: MNHEY, SVGAGI. CDR3 length equals 15 residues. Trimming removed 0 bases at V and 3 bases at J, with 11 bases between. The DNA of the CDR3 is TGTGCCAGCAGTTACTCGAAAGGAGGGAAAGAGACCCAGTACTTC. Translation gives CASSYSKGGKETQYF.

The gene calls are TRBV5-1 and TRBJ1-4; 7 bases are shared with TRBD1. Per germline, CDR1 SGHRS and CDR2 YFSETQ. J gave up 6 bases and V 4 bases, and 6 bases lay outside the gene matches. The CDR3 runs to 14 residues. The CDR3 protein is CASSTRGLDEKLFF. The CDR3 region has the DNA TGCGCCAGCAGCACTAGGGGGCTTGATGAAAAACTGTTTTTT.